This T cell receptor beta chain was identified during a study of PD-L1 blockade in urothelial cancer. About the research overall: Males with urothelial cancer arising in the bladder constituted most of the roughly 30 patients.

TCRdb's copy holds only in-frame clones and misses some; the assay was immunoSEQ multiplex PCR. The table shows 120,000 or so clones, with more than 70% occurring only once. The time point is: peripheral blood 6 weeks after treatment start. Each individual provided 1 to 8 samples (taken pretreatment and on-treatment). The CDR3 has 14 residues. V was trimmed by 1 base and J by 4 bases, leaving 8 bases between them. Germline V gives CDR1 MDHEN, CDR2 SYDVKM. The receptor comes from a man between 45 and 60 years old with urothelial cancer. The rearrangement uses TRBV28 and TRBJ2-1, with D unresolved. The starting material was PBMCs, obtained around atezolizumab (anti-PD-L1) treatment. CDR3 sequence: CASSLSAGYNEQFF. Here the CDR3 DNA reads TGTGCCAGCAGTTTATCAGCCGGGTACAATGAGCAGTTCTTC.